These 10 T cell receptor beta chains were sequenced from one sample in a study of response to subunit inactivated influenza vaccine. A single record per CDR3 protein comes from TCRdb applying MiXCR to the RT-PCR reads. The sample includes 550,000 to 600,000 distinct CDR3 sequences, 12% of them seen just once. This sample comprised PBMCs from blood, obtained on the day of vaccination. The receptors were sampled from a man aged 50 to 59 who received an inactivated influenza vaccine.

This clonotype was observed at least ten times. The genes are TRBV4-2 and TRBJ2-1, with D maybe TRBD2 (7 bases). The CDR3 runs 15 residues. Trimming shortened V by 4 bases and J by 5 bases, and 15 bases separated the two germline ends. Germline V lookup: CDR1 LGHNA, CDR2 YNFKEQ. The CDR3 loop is CASSRDRGADNEQFF. In DNA form, the CDR3 reads TGTGCCAGCAGCCGAGATCGGGGGGCCGACAATGAGCAGTTCTTC.

The chain links TRBV7-9 to TRBJ1-1; possible D gene TRBD1, 6 bases. Trimming removed 1 base at V and 3 bases at J, with 18 bases between. This CDR3 region has 17 residues. Germline V gene sequence: CDR1 SEHNR, CDR2 FQNEAQ (reference sequence). The CDR3 is CASSLVGGLQDDTEAFF. In DNA, the CDR3 is TGTGCCAGCAGCTTAGTCGGGGGGCTCCAGGATGACACTGAAGCTTTCTTT.

This chain uses TRBV20-1 with TRBJ2-2, with 7 bases lining up with TRBD2. Germline values: CDR1 DFQATT, CDR2 SNEGSKA (reference sequence). There are 15 residues in the CDR3. The trim removed 1 base at V and 5 bases at J, leaving 7 bases unmatched. CDR3 protein: CSARVAGVRTGELFF. The CDR3 region has the DNA TGCAGTGCTAGAGTCGCGGGAGTAAGGACCGGGGAGCTGTTTTTT.

This clonotype was picked up a small number of times. V is TRBV5-1 and J is TRBJ2-1, with TRBD2 matching 9 bases. Losses at the gene ends were 1 base for V and 3 bases for J; bases not matched to a gene: 8. The germline CDR1 and CDR2 sequences are SGHRS and YFSETQ. The CDR3 is 17 amino acids. The CDR3, as DNA: TGCGCCAGCAGCTTGTGGTCTAGCGGGGCGAACTACAATGAGCAGTTCTTC. Its translation is CASSLWSSGANYNEQFF.

This clonotype occurred a few times. This chain connects TRBV5-1 to TRBJ2-2; TRBD1 might be the D (6 bases). The CDR3 is 14 amino acids. V was pared by 2 bases and J by 5 bases, with 10 bases between. Germline values: CDR1 SGHRS, CDR2 YFSETQ. The CDR3: CASSFDRQTGELFF. The CDR3 bases are TGCGCCAGCAGCTTCGACAGGCAGACCGGGGAGCTGTTTTTT. Based on the CDR3 plus reference TRBV5-1 and TRBJ2-2, the full variable domain is KAGVTQTPRYLIKTRGQQVTLSCSPISGHRSVSWYQQTPGQGLQFLFEYFSETQRNKGNFPGRFSGRQFSNSRSEMNVSTLELGDSALYLCASSFDRQTGELFFGEGSRLTVL.

The chain links TRBV20-1 to TRBJ2-5, with a weak D call TRBD2 (6 bases). CDR1 and CDR2 from the germline V gene are DFQATT and SNEGSKA (reference sequence). The V and J ends lost 3 bases and 0 bases respectively, with 17 bases between them. This CDR3 region has 16 residues. Written as DNA, the CDR3 is TGCAGTGCTAGTTCGGAGGGCAGGCAGTACCAAGAGACCCAGTACTTC. The encoded protein is CSASSEGRQYQETQYF.

This clonotype occurred a few times. The CDR3 is CASSYAKETQYF. In nucleotides, the CDR3 is TGTGCCAGCAGCTACGCCAAAGAGACCCAGTACTTC. This chain connects TRBV7-9 to TRBJ2-5; no clear D. Trimming pared 4 bases from V and 3 bases from J, leaving 6 bases between. This CDR3 comprises 12 residues. Germline loops: CDR1 SEHNR, CDR2 FQNEAQ (reference sequence).

The table lists this clonotype with a few counts. V usage is TRBV20-1 and J usage is TRBJ2-3; weak D call: TRBD2 (5 bases). Germline CDR1 is DFQATT and CDR2 is SNEGSKA (reference sequence). Trimming removed 1 base from V and 5 bases from J, with 22 bases in between. This CDR3 has 17 residues. CDR3 in DNA: TGCAGTGCTAGAGTCCCCCCGGGCCTCAAACTAGGAGATACGCAGTATTTT. As protein: CSARVPPGLKLGDTQYF.

This clonotype was seen a few times. The rearrangement links TRBV2 to TRBJ1-2, with D maybe TRBD1 (6 bases). This CDR3 region has 14 residues. Germline assignment: CDR1 SNHLY and CDR2 FYNNEI. V was trimmed by 6 bases and J by 4 bases, leaving 15 bases between them. The DNA of the CDR3 is TGTGCCAGCAGGCAAAATCAGGGGTCCTATGGCTACACCTTC. Protein: CASRQNQGSYGYTF.

The V gene is TRBV4-3, the J gene TRBJ2-7; D unresolved. Germline V gene sequence: CDR1 LGHNA, CDR2 YSLEER. Trimming removed 1 base at V and 0 bases at J, with 7 bases between. The CDR3 spans 14 residues. The CDR3 region has the DNA TGCGCCAGCAGCCAAGGAATATACTCCTACGAGCAGTACTTC. Protein: CASSQGIYSYEQYF.